The rows below give T cell receptor beta chains drawn from one sample of a study of T cells in Graves' hyperthyroidism and ophthalmopathy. In TCRdb, the multiplex PCR reads were re-called with MiXCR into one record per CDR3 protein. The sample yields some 500,000 distinct CDR3 sequences, about 16% seen once. Sequencing was carried out using blood. These receptors were taken from a woman aged 25 to 39 with Graves' ophthalmopathy. Each CDR3 is given with its conserved first and last residue. Each record gives: V gene, D gene, clone size, J gene, CDR3 protein, CDR3 DNA. The D gene is left open where the match is weak. The size entry is marked missing in some rows and otherwise reads once, few, many or a size class.

v_call: TRBV7-9; d_call: TRBD2; clone_size: few; j_call: TRBJ2-7; cdr3_aa: CASSLAPTRAGEKAYEQYF; cdr3_nt: TGTGCCAGCAGCTTAGCCCCCACTAGAGCGGGAGAAAAGGCATACGAGCAGTACTTC
v_call: TRBV20-1; d_call: .; clone_size: many; j_call: TRBJ1-1; cdr3_aa: CSARPGHSNTEAFF; cdr3_nt: TGCAGTGCCAGACCGGGACATTCGAACACTGAAGCTTTCTTT
v_call: TRBV20-1; d_call: .; clone_size: many; j_call: TRBJ1-5; cdr3_aa: CSARTGSNQPQHF; cdr3_nt: TGCAGTGCTAGAACCGGAAGCAATCAGCCCCAGCATTTT
v_call: TRBV5-1; d_call: TRBD1; clone_size: many; j_call: TRBJ2-1; cdr3_aa: CASSLVGQGNHEQFF; cdr3_nt: TGCGCCAGCAGCTTGGTGGGACAGGGAAACCATGAGCAGTTCTTC
v_call: TRBV5-6; d_call: .; clone_size: .; j_call: TRBJ1-4; cdr3_aa: CASSLAGAGMNEKLFF; cdr3_nt: TGTGCCAGCAGCTTGGCGGGGGCAGGGATGAATGAAAAACTGTTTTTT
v_call: TRBV6-2/TRBV6-3; d_call: .; clone_size: many; j_call: TRBJ2-7; cdr3_aa: CASETPTLTYEQYF; cdr3_nt: TGTGCCAGCGAGACGCCGACGCTCACCTACGAGCAGTACTTC
v_call: TRBV29-1; d_call: TRBD2; clone_size: .; j_call: TRBJ2-1; cdr3_aa: CSVGGTSGYNEQFF; cdr3_nt: TGCAGCGTCGGGGGGACTAGCGGATACAATGAGCAGTTCTTC
v_call: TRBV5-4; d_call: .; clone_size: .; j_call: TRBJ1-1; cdr3_aa: CASRPSWGRNTEAFF; cdr3_nt: TGTGCCAGCAGACCCTCTTGGGGGCGGAACACTGAAGCTTTCTTT
v_call: TRBV30; d_call: .; clone_size: .; j_call: TRBJ1-2; cdr3_aa: CAWSVRGNYGYTF; cdr3_nt: TGTGCCTGGAGTGTTAGGGGGAACTATGGCTACACCTTC
v_call: TRBV7-2; d_call: TRBD1; clone_size: few; j_call: TRBJ2-6; cdr3_aa: CASSLPPGQLSGANVLTF; cdr3_nt: TGTGCCAGCAGCTTACCTCCGGGACAGCTCTCTGGGGCCAACGTCCTGACTTTC
v_call: TRBV12-3/TRBV12-4; d_call: TRBD1; clone_size: few; j_call: TRBJ2-5; cdr3_aa: CASSVGQGLGETQYF; cdr3_nt: TGTGCCAGCAGTGTGGGACAGGGGCTCGGAGAGACCCAGTACTTC
v_call: TRBV20-1; d_call: .; clone_size: .; j_call: TRBJ2-6; cdr3_aa: CSAPARDRPGANVPTF; cdr3_nt: TGCAGTGCTCCTGCCCGCGACAGGCCTGGGGCCAACGTCCCGACTTTC
v_call: TRBV28; d_call: .; clone_size: few; j_call: TRBJ1-1; cdr3_aa: CATKTAGANTEAFF; cdr3_nt: TGTGCCACCAAGACAGCGGGGGCGAACACTGAAGCTTTCTTT
v_call: TRBV4-2; d_call: TRBD2; clone_size: .; j_call: TRBJ2-7; cdr3_aa: CASSQDTSGLLIYEQYF; cdr3_nt: TGTGCCAGCAGCCAAGATACGTCGGGACTATTGATCTACGAGCAGTACTTC
v_call: TRBV28; d_call: .; clone_size: few; j_call: TRBJ2-1; cdr3_aa: CASSFPPWGEQFF; cdr3_nt: TGTGCCAGCAGTTTTCCCCCCTGGGGTGAGCAGTTCTTC
v_call: TRBV27; d_call: .; clone_size: .; j_call: TRBJ1-1; cdr3_aa: CASSFDWDTEAFF; cdr3_nt: TGTGCCAGCAGTTTCGACTGGGACACTGAAGCTTTCTTT
v_call: TRBV5-1; d_call: .; clone_size: many; j_call: TRBJ2-7; cdr3_aa: CASNLGTTFYEQYF; cdr3_nt: TGCGCCAGCAACTTGGGGACAACTTTCTACGAGCAGTACTTC
v_call: TRBV20-1; d_call: .; clone_size: many; j_call: TRBJ2-3; cdr3_aa: CSARDLTEDTDTQYF; cdr3_nt: TGCAGTGCTAGAGATCTGACAGAGGACACAGATACGCAGTATTTT
v_call: TRBV20-1; d_call: .; clone_size: .; j_call: TRBJ2-1; cdr3_aa: CSATGLRAGTSGGLSSYNEQFF; cdr3_nt: .
v_call: TRBV6-6; d_call: TRBD2; clone_size: many; j_call: TRBJ2-2; cdr3_aa: CASSYAPGGTGELFF; cdr3_nt: TGTGCCAGCAGTTACGCCCCGGGGGGCACCGGGGAGCTGTTTTTT
v_call: TRBV5-5; d_call: TRBD1; clone_size: few; j_call: TRBJ2-1; cdr3_aa: CASSPDRGGDEQFF; cdr3_nt: TGTGCCAGCAGCCCCGACAGGGGCGGGGATGAGCAGTTCTTC
v_call: TRBV20-1; d_call: TRBD2; clone_size: many; j_call: TRBJ2-1; cdr3_aa: CSARGLAGEWRPNEQFF; cdr3_nt: TGCAGTGCTAGGGGTCTAGCGGGAGAATGGAGACCCAATGAGCAGTTCTTC